This T cell receptor (beta chain) was recovered during a study of blood T cell repertoires in COVID-19. Overall study context: Samples of COVID-19 (acute and convalescent) were obtained from the United States, Italy and Spain. From T cells, B-cell-depleted T cells, or PBMCs came the material, which was cDNA or gDNA.

In the original workflow: Amplified reference gene primers provided the basis for estimating nucleated cell counts. Here immunoSEQ multiplex PCR was the method, and the copy in TCRdb shows in-frame clones only, minus some. V, J and clone size are those of that table, while D and trimming were read from the DNA. Of 95,000 to 110,000 clones listed, over 75% were seen once; the top ten hold under 15%. This clone came up a few times. This clonotype was sampled from a human donor in a cohort sampled during active or convalescent COVID-19. Material for sequencing was peripheral blood.

CDR3 protein: CASSYRTGPTYGYTF. The CDR3 DNA is TGTGCCAGCAGTTACCGGACAGGGCCGACCTATGGCTACACCTTC. The V call is TRBV6-5, the J call TRBJ1-2; TRBD1 matches at 8 bases. CDR1 is MNHEY and CDR2 is SVGAGI in the germline V gene. Trimming took 2 bases from V and 4 from J; bases not matched to a gene: 6. The CDR3 has 15 amino acids.